One sample yielded the 18 T cell receptor beta chains listed below, sequenced in a study of blood T cell repertoires in COVID-19. Sequencing was performed with immunoSEQ multiplex PCR; in TCRdb, only in-frame clones are kept and a portion is missing. Of approximately 150,000 clones listed, just over 85% are singletons. The material sequenced was peripheral blood. The source is a woman aged 55-69 years with acute or convalescent COVID-19.

V gene TRBV9 combines with J gene TRBJ2-5, with unresolved D. Germline-derived CDR1 and CDR2 are SGDLS and YYNGEE. With 0 bases removed from V and 1 base from J, the gap between germline ends came to 10 bases. This CDR3 comprises 15 residues. The CDR3 sequence: CASSVDGSAQETQYF. Here the CDR3 DNA reads TGTGCCAGCAGCGTAGATGGCAGCGCCCAAGAGACCCAGTACTTC.

This sequence joins TRBV5-1 and TRBJ2-7, with D tentatively TRBD2 (5 bases). This CDR3 has 14 amino acids. Trimming took 4 bases from V and 6 from J, leaving 17 bases between them. CDR1 and CDR2 from the germline V gene are SGHRS and YFSETQ. The CDR3 sequence: CASSMDLPRGEQYF. The DNA for the CDR3 is TGCGCCAGCAGCATGGACTTGCCCCGGGGCGAGCAGTACTTC.

The J gene is TRBJ2-4, the V gene TRBV6-2 or TRBV6-3, with D possibly TRBD1 on 5 matching bases. V dropped 0 bases and J dropped 3 bases, with 18 bases sitting between them. Germline CDR1 reads MNHEY; CDR2 reads SVGEGT. The CDR3 has 18 residues. The CDR3 DNA reads TGTGCCAGCAGTTACTCGATCCGCAGGGATCTACGCAAAAACATTCAGTACTTC. Residues: CASSYSIRRDLRKNIQYF.

V gene TRBV7-2 combines with J gene TRBJ2-2; tentatively, D is TRBD2 (7 bases). The germline gives CDR1 SGHTA, CDR2 FQGNSA. This CDR3 is built from 18 residues. The V and J ends lost 5 bases and 0 bases respectively, with 19 bases between them. In nucleotides, the CDR3 is TGTGCCAGCAGCAGACCCTTAGGGGGGGGTTCGAACACCGGGGAGCTGTTTTTT. Protein sequence: CASSRPLGGGSNTGELFF. Full variable domain (rest looked up from reference TRBV7-2 and TRBJ2-2): GAGVSQSPSNKVTEKGKDVELRCDPISGHTALYWYRQSLGQGLEFLIYFQGNSAPDKSGLPSDRFSAERTGGSVSTLTIQRTQQEDSAVYLCASSRPLGGGSNTGELFFGEGSRLTVL.

The chain recombines TRBV7-9 with TRBJ2-7; D may be TRBD1 (7 bases). There are 14 residues in the CDR3. V gave up 6 bases and J gave up 2 bases, with 14 bases separating them. Germline assignment: CDR1 SEHNR and CDR2 FQNEAQ (reference sequence). In DNA, the CDR3 is TGTGCCAGCAGTCGAACAGGGGAGGCCTACGAGCAGTACTTC. Translating gives CASSRTGEAYEQYF.

This chain joins TRBV24-1 and TRBJ2-3, with 9 bases that match TRBD1. Trimming took 7 bases from V and 7 from J; bases not matched to a gene: 8. CDR1 is KGHDR and CDR2 is SFDVKD in the germline V gene. The CDR3 covers 14 residues. CDR3 DNA: TGTGCCACCAGCCCGGGACAGGGAGGTTATACGCAGTATTTT. It is translated as CATSPGQGGYTQYF.

A few counts support this clone. The genes are TRBV28 and TRBJ1-5, with 7 bases matching TRBD1. The germline V gene has CDR1 MDHEN and CDR2 SYDVKM. This CDR3 has 18 residues. V shed 6 bases, J shed 3 bases, and the junction held 17 bases outside the gene matches. As DNA, the CDR3 is TGTGCCAGCAGCAGGAGCCCTGACAGGGAAGGTCCCAATCAGCCCCAGCATTTT. This encodes CASSRSPDREGPNQPQHF.

V usage is TRBV4-3 and J usage is TRBJ1-1; weak D call: TRBD1 (5 bases). There are 14 residues in the CDR3. CDR1 LGHNA and CDR2 YSLEER come from the germline V gene. Trimming stripped 2 bases from V and 0 bases from J, with 7 bases between. This CDR3 is CASSQNRMNTEAFF. In DNA form, the CDR3 reads TGCGCCAGCAGCCAAAACAGGATGAACACTGAAGCTTTCTTT.

The chain employs TRBV21-1 and TRBJ2-5; the table's D call of TRBD2 was not tested on the DNA. TRBV21-1 is tagged as a pseudogene. The CDR3 has 14 amino acids. This CDR3 is CASSKGGGEETQYF. Here the CDR3 DNA reads TGTGCCAGCAGCAAAGGCGGCGGGGAAGAGACCCAGTACTTC.

This clone was detected ten times or more. The DNA of the CDR3 is TGTGCCAGCAGTTCCCCTCTCCGGACAGGCTCCTACGAGCAGTACTTC. It is translated as CASSSPLRTGSYEQYF. The genes are TRBV28 and TRBJ2-7; TRBD1 matches 7 bases. Germline CDR1 is MDHEN and CDR2 is SYDVKM. V shed 4 bases and J 0 bases; nucleotides not matched to a gene: 9. This CDR3 has 16 residues.

The V call is TRBV6-5, the J call TRBJ2-3; D is ambiguous. CDR1 is MNHEY and CDR2 is SVGAGI in the germline V gene. Trimming took off 10 bases at V and 4 bases at J, with 12 bases between the two ends. This CDR3 comprises 12 residues. Here the CDR3 DNA reads TGTGCCACCCTCGATAGAGCAGATACGCAGTATTTT. It yields the protein CATLDRADTQYF.

This rearrangement joins TRBV5-1 to TRBJ1-2, with no clear D. The V and J ends lost 0 bases and 2 bases respectively, with 8 bases between them. The germline V gene has CDR1 SGHRS and CDR2 YFSETQ. The CDR3 contains 14 residues. The DNA of the CDR3 is TGCGCCAGCAGCTTGGATGCGGGGAACTATGGCTACACCTTC. Translated, it gives CASSLDAGNYGYTF.

This chain joins TRBV4-2 and TRBJ1-1; 10 positions match TRBD1. The CDR3 has 17 amino acids. The germline gives CDR1 LGHNA, CDR2 YNFKEQ. Trimming took 1 base from V and 1 from J; bases not matched to a gene: 6. The CDR3 bases are TGTGCCAGCAGCCAAGCGACAGGGGGCTTCACGAACACTGAAGCTTTCTTT. Translated: CASSQATGGFTNTEAFF.

V is TRBV6-6 and J is TRBJ2-3; TRBD2 agrees at 9 bases. The germline gives CDR1 MNHNY, CDR2 SVGAGI (reference sequence). The J segment lost 2 bases and the V segment lost 5 bases, leaving 8 bases of the junction unmatched. The CDR3 has 16 amino acids. The CDR3 here is CASSRLAASLTDTQYF. CDR3 DNA: TGTGCCAGCAGTCGACTAGCGGCTAGTCTCACAGATACGCAGTATTTT.

V usage is TRBV4-3 and J usage is TRBJ2-7; D might be TRBD1 (6 bases). The germline V gene encodes CDR1 LGHNA and CDR2 YSLEER. The CDR3 covers 15 residues. V lost 0 bases and J 6 bases, leaving 15 bases between the germline ends. The CDR3 reads CASSQDRGPWGEQYF. CDR3 coding DNA: TGCGCCAGCAGCCAAGACAGGGGCCCTTGGGGCGAGCAGTACTTC.

This clone appeared once. J is TRBJ2-1 and V is TRBV5-6; D remains ambiguous. V shed 0 bases and J shed 6 bases, with 22 bases lying between them. CDR1 SGHDT and CDR2 YYEEEE come from the germline V gene. The CDR3 contains 18 residues. The CDR3 protein is CASSLAIRRPKMFNEQFF. Written as DNA, the CDR3 is TGTGCCAGCAGCTTGGCAATTCGGCGGCCCAAGATGTTCAATGAGCAGTTCTTC.

The genes are TRBV19 and TRBJ2-7, with TRBD2 as a possible D gene (5 bases). The CDR3 consists of 15 residues. Germline values: CDR1 LNHDA, CDR2 SQIVND (reference sequence). V was clipped by 4 bases and J by 3 bases, with 16 bases between them. The CDR3 protein is CASSTGLTGGYEQYF. The CDR3 bases are TGTGCCAGTAGTACCGGACTCACCGGCGGCTACGAGCAGTACTTC.

The chain has TRBV4-1 and TRBJ1-5; TRBD1 might be the D (6 bases). V was clipped by 0 bases and J by 5 bases, with 11 bases between them. CDR3 length equals 15 residues. Germline CDR1 MGHRA, CDR2 YSYEKL. The CDR3 reads CASSQDVTGYQPQHF. The CDR3 bases are TGCGCCAGCAGCCAAGATGTTACAGGGTATCAGCCCCAGCATTTT.